Below, 25 T cell receptor beta chains from the same sample are listed, as sequenced in a study of cytomegalovirus exposure and HLA in healthy donors. Researchers ran the PCR with 60 Vbeta and 13 Jbeta primers. Libraries were prepared by immunoSEQ multiplex PCR; TCRdb keeps only in-frame clonotypes and omits some of them. The top ten hold about 2.3% of the sample, which has about 110,000 clones, 60% to 80% seen once. The sequenced sample was PBMCs. These receptors all come from a man aged 40-55 years in good health and CMV-seronegative.

The chain recombines TRBV25-1 with TRBJ1-1; TRBD1 agrees at 10 bases. V was pared by 5 bases and J by 11 bases, with 8 bases of the junction left unmatched. Per the germline V gene, CDR1 is MGHDK and CDR2 is SYGVNS. This CDR3 has 13 amino acids. In nucleotides, the CDR3 is TGTGCCAGCAGTAGGGGACAGGGGAGGGTGGCTTTCTTT. Its protein is CASSRGQGRVAFF.

V usage is TRBV15 and J usage is TRBJ2-1; D is undetermined. V lost 0 bases and J 7 bases, leaving 19 bases between the germline ends. The CDR3 consists of 17 residues. Per germline, CDR1 LNHNV and CDR2 YYDKDF (reference sequence). The CDR3 DNA reads TGTGCCACCAGCAGAGATTACGGTAGTAGTTTCGGGAATGAGCAGTTCTTC. It specifies CATSRDYGSSFGNEQFF.

This clone was detected only a few times. The gene calls are TRBV7-8 and TRBJ2-7; 7 nucleotides line up with TRBD2. With 5 bases clipped from V and 0 bases from J, the junction kept 7 bases outside the gene matches. CDR3 length equals 15 residues. In germline, CDR1 is SGHVS, CDR2 FQNEAQ. CDR3 loop: CASSPRRGSSYEQYF. In nucleotides, the CDR3 is TGTGCCAGCAGCCCAAGGCGGGGGAGCTCCTACGAGCAGTACTTC.

This chain uses TRBV7-9 with TRBJ2-1, with 8 nucleotides matching TRBD2. Germline trimming cut 1 base from V and 12 bases from J; bases unmatched to any gene: 11. From germline, CDR1 is SEHNR and CDR2 FQNEAQ (reference sequence). This CDR3 has 15 amino acids. CDR3 amino acids: CASSLVGGAGGRQFF. In DNA, the CDR3 is TGTGCCAGCAGCTTAGTCGGGGGGGCGGGGGGAAGGCAGTTCTTC.

CDR3 nucleotide sequence: TGTGCCAGCAGCCCAACCGGGACAGGGAATCAGCCCCAGCATTTT. This encodes CASSPTGTGNQPQHF. This chain uses TRBV7-2 with TRBJ1-5, with TRBD1 matching over 9 bases. V lost 5 bases, J lost 4 bases, and 6 bases stayed unmatched. This CDR3 comprises 15 residues. The germline V gene has CDR1 SGHTA and CDR2 FQGNSA.

The V call is TRBV14, the J call TRBJ2-4, with 8 bases aligning to TRBD2. Germline V gives CDR1 SGHDN, CDR2 FVKESK. J lost 0 bases, V lost 1 base, and 2 bases had no gene match. The CDR3 length is 16 residues. The CDR3 reads CASSQGTSRAKNIQYF. The CDR3 region has the DNA TGTGCCAGCAGCCAAGGGACTAGCCGAGCCAAAAACATTCAGTACTTC.

In this sample, this clone turned up a few times. The gene calls are TRBV6-5 and TRBJ1-6; 8 nucleotides agree with TRBD1. Germline V gene data show CDR1 as MNHEY and CDR2 as SVGAGI. V gave up 6 bases and J gave up 8 bases; unmatched junction bases: 9. The length of the CDR3 is 15 residues. CDR3: CASRPPTGDDSPLHF. CDR3 bases: TGTGCCAGCAGGCCCCCGACAGGGGATGATTCACCCCTCCACTTT.

The chain couples TRBV5-6 to TRBJ2-5; D might be TRBD2 (7 bases). The tail of the sequence fits TRBJ2-7 better, so the J call may be wrong. The germline V gene encodes CDR1 SGHDT and CDR2 YYEEEE. The CDR3 covers 14 residues. CDR3 residues: CASSLDGGADEQYF. CDR3 DNA: TGTGCCAGCAGCTTGGATGGGGGGGCCGACGAGCAGTACTTC.

V and J are TRBV6-1 and TRBJ2-5; 9 bases are a match to TRBD2. CDR1 is MNHNS, CDR2 SASEGT, per germline. V lost 5 bases, J lost 5 bases, and 6 bases stayed unmatched. The CDR3 extends over 14 amino acids. CDR3: CASSLAGPGETQYF. The CDR3, as DNA: TGTGCCAGCAGTCTAGCGGGGCCAGGGGAGACCCAGTACTTC.

This CDR3 is CASSWSGQGQFF. The CDR3 nucleotides are TGTGCCAGCAGTTGGTCGGGACAGGGGCAGTTCTTC. This chain joins TRBV5-4 and TRBJ2-1; 9 bases match TRBD1. This CDR3 has 12 amino acids. The V and J ends lost 5 bases and 12 bases, in that order; junction bases with no gene match: 6. The germline CDR1 and CDR2 sequences are SGHNT and YYREEE (reference sequence).

The gene calls are TRBV2 and TRBJ2-5; weak D call: TRBD1 (5 bases). Trimming stripped 3 bases from V and 5 bases from J, with 16 bases between. The germline gives CDR1 SNHLY, CDR2 FYNNEI. This CDR3 is built from 15 residues. The chain's CDR3 is CASSDRTPFGETQYF. DNA of the CDR3: TGTGCCAGCAGTGATAGGACACCGTTCGGGGAGACCCAGTACTTC.

This clone was counted once. J is TRBJ1-1 and V is TRBV30; 8 nucleotides line up with TRBD1. In germline, CDR1 is GTSNPN, CDR2 SVGIG (reference sequence). The CDR3 has 15 residues. Germline trimming cut 8 bases from V and 3 bases from J; bases unmatched to any gene: 14. The chain's CDR3 is CARMGRGPEDTEAFF. In DNA, the CDR3 is TGTGCCAGAATGGGCAGGGGGCCCGAAGACACTGAAGCTTTCTTT.

V usage is TRBV10-3 and J usage is TRBJ1-1; D is unclear. Germline CDR1 and CDR2: ENHRY and SYGVKD. The CDR3 is made up of 14 amino acids. V was shortened by 11 bases and J by 5 bases, with 21 bases between the two germline ends. CDR3 in amino acids: CAAARTQVRTEAFF. DNA for the CDR3: TGTGCCGCCGCCCGAACCCAGGTTCGGACTGAAGCTTTCTTT.

A remark on this clone: One end of the junction is discordant with germline, which a read error may explain. The V call is TRBV7-9, the J call TRBJ2-1, with 11 bases matching TRBD2. Germline loops: CDR1 SEHNR, CDR2 FQNEAQ (reference sequence). This CDR3 spans 18 amino acids. This CDR3 reads CSSSGHPIAGGRGDEQFF. DNA of the CDR3: TGTTCCAGCAGCGGTCATCCTATAGCGGGGGGGAGGGGAGATGAGCAGTTCTTC.

The chain has TRBV5-8 and TRBJ2-3, with 9 bases identical to TRBD1. Losses at the gene ends were 4 bases for V and 4 bases for J; bases not matched to a gene: 7. Germline V lookup: CDR1 SGHTS, CDR2 YDEGEE. The CDR3 contains 15 residues. CDR3 nucleotide sequence: TGTGCCAGCAGCCCCGGGACAGGGTATCCAGATACGCAGTATTTT. As protein: CASSPGTGYPDTQYF.

The chain combines TRBV19 with TRBJ1-1; no clear D. Trimming stripped 5 bases from V and 5 bases from J, with 18 bases between. Germline CDR1 LNHDA, CDR2 SQIVND (reference sequence). The CDR3 sequence is 15 residues long. CDR3 sequence reads: CASSPLAPRTTEAFF. CDR3 nucleotides: TGTGCCAGTAGTCCCCTAGCCCCCCGGACTACTGAAGCTTTCTTT.

The V and J genes are TRBV5-1 and TRBJ1-3; D perhaps matches TRBD1 (6 bases). There are 15 residues in the CDR3. The germline V and J ends were trimmed by 0 bases and 1 base, with 8 bases remaining between them. CDR1 and CDR2 (germline): SGHRS, YFSETQ. CDR3 in amino acids: CASSLVTGSGNTIYF. CDR3 DNA: TGCGCCAGCAGCTTGGTAACAGGGTCTGGAAACACCATATATTTT.

The chain employs TRBV19 and TRBJ2-5, with D possibly matching TRBD2 (5 bases). The CDR3 sequence is 13 residues long. Trimming removed 4 bases from V and 0 bases from J, with 6 bases in between. Germline assignment: CDR1 LNHDA and CDR2 SQIVND (reference sequence). CDR3 protein: CASSRRDQETQYF. Here the CDR3 DNA reads TGTGCCAGTAGTAGGCGGGACCAAGAGACCCAGTACTTC.

V gene TRBV28 combines with J gene TRBJ2-7, with 8 bases matching TRBD1. CDR3 size: 13 residues. Per germline, CDR1 MDHEN and CDR2 SYDVKM. Losses at the gene ends were 10 bases for V and 3 bases for J; bases not matched to a gene: 8. CDR3 loop: CATRGQADYEQYF. The CDR3 nucleotides read TGTGCCACCCGGGGACAGGCGGACTACGAGCAGTACTTC.

A few counts support this clone. A far more abundant clone sits one base away, making this likely a read error. Different DNA sequences within this sample yield the same CDR3. CDR3 coding DNA: TGCGCCAGCATGGGAGGGAGAGGTGCCAACGTCCTGACTTTC. Encoded protein: CASMGGRGANVLTF. The gene calls are TRBV4-1 and TRBJ2-6, with 7 bases matching TRBD2. V trimming: 7 bases; J trimming: 7 bases; junction bases outside the gene matches: 7. This CDR3 has 14 residues. Germline-derived CDR1 and CDR2 are MGHRA and YSYEKL.

The rearrangement links TRBV7-9 to TRBJ2-5; 9 bases map to TRBD2. The trim removed 3 bases at V and 0 bases at J, leaving 2 bases unmatched. The CDR3 totals 15 residues. Germline V gene data show CDR1 as SEHNR and CDR2 as FQNEAQ (reference sequence). The CDR3 region has the DNA TGTGCCAGCAGCTTTAGCGGGGGCCACCAAGAGACCCAGTACTTC. This codes for CASSFSGGHQETQYF. The whole variable domain, remainder taken from reference TRBV7-9 and TRBJ2-5, is DTGVSQNPRHKITKRGQNVTFRCDPISEHNRLYWYRQTLGQGPEFLTYFQNEAQLEKSRLLSDRFSAERPKGSFSTLEIQRTEQGDSAMYLCASSFSGGHQETQYFGPGTRLLVL.

This chain uses TRBV5-1 with TRBJ2-7, with a weak D call TRBD2 (6 bases). Trimming pared 1 base from V and 6 bases from J, leaving 8 bases between. CDR1 is SGHRS and CDR2 is YFSETQ in the germline V gene. This CDR3 has 12 amino acids. This CDR3 reads CASSLYGGEQYF. CDR3 in DNA: TGCGCCAGCAGCTTGTACGGGGGCGAGCAGTACTTC. The full variable domain, completed using reference TRBV5-1 and TRBJ2-7, is KAGVTQTPRYLIKTRGQQVTLSCSPISGHRSVSWYQQTPGQGLQFLFEYFSETQRNKGNFPGRFSGRQFSNSRSEMNVSTLELGDSALYLCASSLYGGEQYFGPGTRLTVT.

This clone was observed a handful of times. The J gene is TRBJ2-3, the V gene TRBV5-4; maybe TRBD1 (6 bases). V was cut by 3 bases and J by 1 base, with 9 bases left in between. CDR3 length equals 14 residues. Germline CDR1 reads SGHNT; CDR2 reads YYREEE (reference sequence). CDR3 residues: CASSSPGGTDTQYF. CDR3 nucleotide sequence: TGTGCCAGCAGCTCCCCAGGGGGCACAGATACGCAGTATTTT.

The V gene is TRBV9, the J gene TRBJ2-5, with D possibly matching TRBD2 (6 bases). The CDR3 length is 20 residues. Per the germline V gene, CDR1 is SGDLS and CDR2 is YYNGEE. Trimming shortened V by 3 bases and J by 2 bases, and 29 bases separated the two germline ends. The CDR3 is CASSGGHLSRGWRGQETQYF. The CDR3 DNA reads as TGTGCCAGCAGCGGGGGCCATCTTAGCCGAGGTTGGAGGGGACAAGAGACCCAGTACTTC.

This clone was counted once. The rearrangement joins TRBV6-5 to TRBJ1-3, with no clear D. V lost 6 bases to trimming and J lost 0 bases, with 6 bases between them. CDR3 length equals 13 residues. Germline values: CDR1 MNHEY, CDR2 SVGAGI. The CDR3 nucleotides are TGTGCCAGCAGCCGGGTCTCTGGAAACACCATATATTTT. Its protein product is CASSRVSGNTIYF.